Here is one T cell receptor beta chain with its context. The antigen is undetermined. In germline, CDR1 is SGHRS, CDR2 YFSETQ. Losses at the gene ends were 6 bases for V and 4 bases for J; bases not matched to a gene: 8. The CDR3 contains 15 residues. These data belong to a study of CD8 T cells in ankylosing spondylitis. General study results and limits: A TCR beta motif of fewer than ten highly homologous variants appeared characteristic of ankylosing spondylitis blood. Disease-associated clones were reportedly significantly overrepresented in matched ankylosing spondylitis synovial fluid.

Researchers built TCR beta libraries using quantitative 5'-RACE with molecular barcodes. Via MiXCR, TCRdb re-called the 5' RACE reads, giving one row per CDR3 protein. The sample records fewer than 500,000 distinct CDR3 sequences, 20% to 30% being singletons. This receptor was identified in a male donor with ankylosing spondylitis. The sequencing input was blood, either unsorted or a sorted T cell fraction (not recorded which). This chain joins TRBV5-1 and TRBJ2-1, with 9 nucleotides matching TRBD2. The DNA for the CDR3 is TGCGCCAGCAACATAGCGGGAGCGCTATACAATGAGCAGTTCTTC. Residues: CASNIAGALYNEQFF.